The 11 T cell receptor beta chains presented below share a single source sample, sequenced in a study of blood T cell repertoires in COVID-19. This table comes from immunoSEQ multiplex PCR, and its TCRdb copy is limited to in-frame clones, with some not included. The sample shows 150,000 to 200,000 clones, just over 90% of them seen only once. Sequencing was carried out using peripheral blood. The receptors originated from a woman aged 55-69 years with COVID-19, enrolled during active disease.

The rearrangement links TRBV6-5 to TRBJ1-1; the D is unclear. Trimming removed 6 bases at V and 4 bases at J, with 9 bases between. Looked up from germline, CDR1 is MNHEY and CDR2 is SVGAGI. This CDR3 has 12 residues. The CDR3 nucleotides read TGTGCCAGCAGCTCCACGGGCACTGAAGCTTTCTTT. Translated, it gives CASSSTGTEAFF.

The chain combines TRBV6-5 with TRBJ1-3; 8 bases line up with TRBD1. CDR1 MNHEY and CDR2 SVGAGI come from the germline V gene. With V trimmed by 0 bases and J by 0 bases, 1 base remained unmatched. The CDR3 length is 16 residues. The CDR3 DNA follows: TGTGCCAGCAGTTACTCGACAGGGGCCTCTGGAAACACCATATATTTT. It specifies CASSYSTGASGNTIYF.

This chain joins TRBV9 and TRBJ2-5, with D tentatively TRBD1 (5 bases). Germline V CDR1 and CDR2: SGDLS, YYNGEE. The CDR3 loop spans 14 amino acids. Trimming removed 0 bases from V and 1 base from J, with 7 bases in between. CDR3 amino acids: CASSVGRGQETQYF. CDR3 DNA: TGTGCCAGCAGCGTAGGAAGGGGCCAAGAGACCCAGTACTTC.

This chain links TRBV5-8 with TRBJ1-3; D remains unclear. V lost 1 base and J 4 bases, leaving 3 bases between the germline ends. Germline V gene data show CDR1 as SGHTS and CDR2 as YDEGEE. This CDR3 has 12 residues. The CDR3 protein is CASSLSGNTIYF. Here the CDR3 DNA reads TGTGCCAGCAGCTTGTCGGGAAACACCATATATTTT.

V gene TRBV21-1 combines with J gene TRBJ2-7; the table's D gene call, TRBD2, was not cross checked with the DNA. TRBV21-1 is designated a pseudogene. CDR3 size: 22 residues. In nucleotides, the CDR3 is TGTGCCAGCAGCAAAGTATCTTGTGGAGGGCCAGGGAGTATATACCAGAGATGCGAGCAGTACTTC. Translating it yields CASSKVSCGGPGSIYQRCEQYF.

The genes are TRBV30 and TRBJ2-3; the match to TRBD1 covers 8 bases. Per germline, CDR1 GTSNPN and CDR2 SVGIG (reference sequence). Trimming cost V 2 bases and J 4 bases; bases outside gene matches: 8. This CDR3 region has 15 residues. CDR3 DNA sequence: TGTGCCTGGAGTCAGGGGGCAGGGGGCCCAGATACGCAGTATTTT. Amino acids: CAWSQGAGGPDTQYF.

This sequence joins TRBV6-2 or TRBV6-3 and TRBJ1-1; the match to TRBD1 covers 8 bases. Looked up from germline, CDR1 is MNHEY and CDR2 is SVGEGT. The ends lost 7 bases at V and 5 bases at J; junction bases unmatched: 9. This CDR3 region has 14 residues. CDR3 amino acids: CASIPGRGQTEAFF. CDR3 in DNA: TGTGCCAGCATCCCGGGCAGGGGGCAAACTGAAGCTTTCTTT.

DNA for the CDR3: TGTGCCAGCAGTTACTCCGGGACAGGGGAAAGCAATTCACCCCTCCACTTT. It codes for CASSYSGTGESNSPLHF. V is TRBV6-2 or TRBV6-3 and J is TRBJ1-6; 10 bases are shared with TRBD1. This CDR3 spans 17 amino acids. Germline CDR1 reads MNHEY; CDR2 reads SVGEGT. Losses at the gene ends were 0 bases for V and 7 bases for J; bases not matched to a gene: 6.

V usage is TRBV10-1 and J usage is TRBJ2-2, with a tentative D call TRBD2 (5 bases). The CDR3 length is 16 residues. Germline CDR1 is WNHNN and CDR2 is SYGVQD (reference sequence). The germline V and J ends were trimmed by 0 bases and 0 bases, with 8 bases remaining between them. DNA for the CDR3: TGCGCCAGCAGTGAGTCTGTCGGGGCGAACACCGGGGAGCTGTTTTTT. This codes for CASSESVGANTGELFF.

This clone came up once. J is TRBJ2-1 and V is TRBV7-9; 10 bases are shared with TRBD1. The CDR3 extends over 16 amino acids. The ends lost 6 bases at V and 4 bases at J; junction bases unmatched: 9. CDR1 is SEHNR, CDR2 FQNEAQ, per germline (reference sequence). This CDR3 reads CASRAAGTGVYNEQFF. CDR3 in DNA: TGTGCCAGCAGGGCCGCAGGGACAGGGGTTTACAATGAGCAGTTCTTC.

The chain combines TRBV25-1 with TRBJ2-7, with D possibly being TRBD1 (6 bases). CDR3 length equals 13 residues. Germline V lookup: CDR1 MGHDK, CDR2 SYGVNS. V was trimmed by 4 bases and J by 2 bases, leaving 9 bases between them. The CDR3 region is CASSGRGTYEQYF. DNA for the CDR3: TGTGCCAGCAGTGGCAGGGGTACCTACGAGCAGTACTTC.